Below are 3 T cell receptor beta chains sequenced from a single sample in a study of shared clonotypes between healthy human individuals. Data came from immunoSEQ multiplex PCR; TCRdb stores just in-frame clones and leaves some out. In the table there are about half a million clones, roughly 80% of which are singletons. The sequencing input was PBMCs. These receptors came from a middle-aged woman in good health. Some clones in this sample may be carry-over from other donors' samples.

With regard to this clone: The junction differs from germline at one of its ends, possibly a read error. The chain joins TRBV5-5 to TRBJ2-7; TRBD2 is a possible D gene (6 bases). Germline values: CDR1 SGHKS, CDR2 YYEKEE (reference sequence). This CDR3 has 14 amino acids. The CDR3 DNA is TGTGCCAGCAGCTCGGGGACTTCTTCCTTCGAGCAGTACTTC. Protein product: CASSSGTSSFEQYF.

A remark on this clone: This is likely an artifact of a read error, given a far larger clone one base away. This specimen includes other DNA sequences encoding the same CDR3. This chain joins TRBV29-1 and TRBJ2-7; TRBD2 matches 9 bases. Germline values: CDR1 SQVTM, CDR2 ANQGSEA. The CDR3 extends over 13 amino acids. J lost 5 bases, V lost 4 bases, and 6 bases had no gene match. The CDR3 DNA reads as TGCAGCGTTGCGGGACTAGCTGTCCACGAGCAGTACTTC. It codes for CSVAGLAVHEQYF.

This clone appeared once. The chain has TRBV7-2 and TRBJ2-7; possibly TRBD1 for D (6 bases). V gave up 3 bases and J gave up 7 bases, with 16 bases separating them. CDR3 length: 14 amino acids. Germline V CDR1 and CDR2: SGHTA, FQGNSA. CDR3 amino acids: CASSFGTSSREQYF. The CDR3 DNA sequence: TGTGCCAGCAGCTTTGGGACATCCTCTAGAGAGCAGTACTTC.